This entry features one T cell receptor beta chain sequence. The sample comes from a study of control samples from healthy donors and cancer patients. Some clones are missing from TCRdb's copy, which holds only in-frame ones; the method was immunoSEQ multiplex PCR. Of almost 85,000 clones listed, 84% are singletons. Deletions cut 2 bases from V and 4 bases from J, with 3 bases between. Germline CDR1 reads SNHLY; CDR2 reads FYNNEI. This CDR3 has 12 amino acids. This chain joins TRBV2 and TRBJ1-5; no clear D gene. Sequenced: PBMCs. This sequence originates from a man in his sixties with head and neck cancer. CDR3 coding DNA: TGTGCCAGCAGTGAAAGGAATCAGCCCCAGCATTTT. Translation: CASSERNQPQHF.